The 4 T cell receptor beta chains below come from one sample, sequenced in a study of blood T cell repertoires in COVID-19. Sequencing used immunoSEQ multiplex PCR; TCRdb keeps in-frame clones, though not all of them. The sample contains around 250,000 clones, 65% to 90% of which appear only once. The sample consisted of PBMCs or T cells enriched from blood (not recorded which). The receptors originated from a woman between 45 and 60 years old with acute COVID-19.

This clone was observed a single time. The chain links TRBV3-1 (or the pseudogene TRBV3-2) to TRBJ1-4; D is unclear. The length of the CDR3 is 16 residues. The germline V gene encodes CDR1 LGHDT and CDR2 YNNKEL (reference sequence). The V end was cut by 3 bases, the J end by 4 bases, with 15 bases between. CDR3 protein: CASSHSGISSNEKLFF. The CDR3 region has the DNA TGTGCCAGCAGCCATAGCGGAATTTCGAGTAATGAAAAACTGTTTTTT.

There are a few counts of this clone. This same CDR3 is encoded by further DNA sequences in the sample. The chain uses TRBV27 and TRBJ1-4; 9 bases map to TRBD1. Losses at the gene ends were 6 bases for V and 5 bases for J; bases not matched to a gene: 4. This CDR3 has 14 residues. The V gene's germline CDR1 is MNHEY and CDR2 SMNVEV (reference sequence). CDR3 bases: TGTGCCAGCAGGAGGGGACAGGGCAATGAAAAACTGTTTTTT. This codes for CASRRGQGNEKLFF.

The rearrangement uses TRBV19 and TRBJ1-2; D is uncertain. The ends were cut back, 5 bases at V and 7 bases at J, with 14 bases in the middle. The CDR3 runs 13 residues. Germline loops: CDR1 LNHDA, CDR2 SQIVND (reference sequence). The CDR3 here is CASSSAALGGYTF. The CDR3 region has the DNA TGTGCCAGTAGTTCGGCGGCGCTTGGTGGCTACACCTTC.

The gene calls are TRBV18 and TRBJ1-2, with 8 positions matching TRBD1. The junction had 12 bases not matched to a gene; V was cut back by 3 bases and J by 3 bases. The CDR3 has 17 amino acids. CDR1 and CDR2 (germline): KGHSH, LQKENI. CDR3: CASSPYRGGTGYYGYTF. The CDR3 DNA reads as TGTGCCAGCTCACCTTACAGGGGGGGAACGGGCTACTATGGCTACACCTTC.